This TCR beta chain emerged from a study of T cell responses to AZD1222 COVID-19 vaccine. Overall study context: Pooled in the analysis were second doses at about 4 or about 12 weeks.

CDR1 is MNHEY, CDR2 SMNVEV, per germline (reference sequence). Trimming shortened V by 0 bases and J by 4 bases, and 6 bases separated the two germline ends. CDR3 size: 13 residues. Clones were read by immunoSEQ multiplex PCR, and TCRdb kept only the in-frame ones, dropping some. The data show more than 65,000 clones, 85% to 90% seen once. As to this clone: No antigen is known for it.

Overall study results and limits: With two AZD1222 doses given, Spike-specific TCR breadth and depth both rose. Baseline seropositivity characterized only six AZD1222 recipients. Among the donors, most were white British and more were female, and clonal diversity was possibly underestimated.

The source material was peripheral blood, sampled on day 0 of AZD1222 vaccination. V is TRBV27 and J is TRBJ1-2; no firm D call. The receptor's source is an adult in good health. The CDR3 region is CASSLSAAYGYTF. The CDR3 bases are TGTGCCAGCAGTTTATCGGCAGCCTATGGCTACACCTTC.